This T cell receptor (beta chain) was documented in a study of molecular identifiers for immune sequencing clone quantification. From germline, CDR1 is SGHDT and CDR2 YYEEEE. V dropped 5 bases and J dropped 5 bases, with 16 bases sitting between them. The CDR3 extends over 14 amino acids. The use of previously described methods and listed TCR primers produced the bulk TCR libraries. TCRdb reprocessed the PCR reads via MiXCR and lists one record per CDR3 protein. The table includes about half a million distinct CDR3 sequences, 25% detected once. Study-wide results and limits: Spiked-in Jurkat TCR RNA corresponding to one cell was reported as detectable against more than 750,000 naive cells. Beyond 20 RNA copies, clones held over 98% of effector molecules, compared with under 1% in naive cells.

Comments on this clonotype: Its antigen is still unknown. Being one base from a much bigger clone, this may be a read error.

The sorting of naive CD8 T cells used the CD8+CD4-CCR7+CD45RA+ phenotype. The sequence was collected from a human donor in good health. Some libraries in this study had Jurkat cell RNA spiked in. Specimen: naive CD8+ T cells from blood, with Jurkat cell RNA spiked in. Subset described: FACS-sorted CD8+CD4-CCR7+CD45RA+ naive T cells. The chain carries TRBV5-6 and TRBJ1-1, with D possibly TRBD1 on 5 matching bases. In nucleotides, the CDR3 is TGTGCCAGCAGTCCTGACAGTGTCGGAACTGAAGCTTTCTTT. Translation: CASSPDSVGTEAFF.